This T cell receptor (beta chain) was documented in a study of CD8+ T cells in alopecia areata (dated by TCRdb to 2017 to 2018). About the full investigation: Treated patients were enrolled in an open-label pilot trial of oral tofacitinib, 5 to 10 mg twice daily, for moderate-to-severe alopecia areata. Scalp clonality was compared across normal scalp (n=4), patchy alopecia areata scalp (n=8), and alopecia totalis/universalis scalp (n=8). Biopsies were taken from tofacitinib-treated patients at baseline and at 4 and 24 weeks of treatment, and a later scalp biopsy was taken in several of the tofacitinib-treated patients. immunoSEQ multiplex PCR using 35 Vbeta forward primers and 13 Jbeta reverse primers was used to amplify TCRbeta CDR3 regions. Disease severity in treated patients was measured with the SALT score, which quantifies the percentage of affected scalp surface area. The RNA source kit depended on sample type: the PAXgene miRNA kit for fixed scalp, the miRNeasy kit for PBMCs, and the RNeasy kit for mouse skin. In both human patients and the C3H/HeJ mouse model, the study applied high-throughput TCRbeta sequencing to look at T cell clonal expansion in alopecia areata. Tofacitinib was given for 6 to 18 months, followed by 6 months of follow-up off drug to assess delayed response and recurrence. Human TCRbeta sequencing covered scalp tissue and sorted CD4+ and CD8+ peripheral blood T cells from patchy and totalis/universalis alopecia areata patients and healthy controls.

Trimming costs V 3 bases and J 1 base, and their ends lie 8 bases apart. From cysteine to phenylalanine, the CDR3 is 14 amino acids long. Only the CDR3 portion is preserved as DNA: 42 bases, with reading frame beginning at the first base. CDR1 and CDR2 are drawn from the germline V gene: MGHDK, SYGVNS. The treatment or condition tag for this specimen amounts to: oral pan-JAK inhibitor, 5-10 mg twice daily. Peripheral blood and lesional scalp punch biopsies were obtained from patients with alopecia areata. After PBMCs were isolated by density centrifugation and stained for CD3, CD4 and CD8, a FACSAria was used to sort CD4+ and CD8+ T cells. On the study overall, not on this receptor specifically: With tofacitinib, both scalp clonality and the number of expanded CD8+ clones among the top 100 scalp clones went down significantly. During tofacitinib treatment, many expanded lesional clones remained in scalp and blood, and this persistence may partly explain relapse after treatment is stopped. Lesional scalp, especially in alopecia totalis/universalis, showed higher clonality and more expanded CD8+ clones than normal scalp, suggesting antigenic drive. Resident alphabeta T cells in normal human skin are also sequenced, complicating scalp TCR repertoire analysis, unlike mouse skin dominated by gammadelta T cells. Because the treated cohort was small and included a single nonresponder, larger studies are needed to assess links between baseline CD8+ expansion and response. Compared with mice, TCR sequences shared between patients were less clear, possibly partly because of HLA diversity across the patient population.

As for this clone: This clone's antigen is unknown. Within one base of it there is no much larger clone, and no base qualities were kept.

Receptor amplification or capture employed the immunoSEQ multiplex PCR assay. For TCR sequencing, RNA was extracted from every sample and reverse transcribed into cDNA to serve as template. First-strand cDNA was synthesized with SuperScript III using a 2:1 mix of oligo-dT and random hexamers. A synthetic immune receptor repertoire was used to measure amplification bias, and any remaining bias was corrected computationally. Concerning the study's data processing: Raw reads were preprocessed for error removal, and CDR3 was defined according to IMGT conventions as running from the conserved cysteine to phenylalanine. Clonality was calculated as 1 minus Shannon entropy normalized by log2 of the number of productive unique TCRs. Whether scalp clones were CD4 or CD8 was inferred by matching scalp TCRbeta sequences against CD4 and CD8 repertoires sorted from blood. In its TCRdb copy, this immuneACCESS table keeps in-frame sequences only and misses some clones. Where compared with another copy, unresolved V genes explain less than half of these, and the others have no known cause. D and trimming were read from the DNA, whereas the V and J calls and clone size are those reported in that table. Counted in this sample were about 210,000 clones; more than 60% of them appeared once. The ten largest make up more than 1% of the sample.

The receptor chain draws on TRBV25-1 and TRBJ2-3, with no confident D gene call. This clonotype originated in a human donor with alopecia areata. Sequencing was performed on CD4+ T cells sorted from blood, taken between weeks 43 and 45, from a patient treated with tofacitinib. CDR3 protein: CASSDPIGTDTQYF. Here is the DNA: TGTGCCAGCAGTGATCCTATAGGCACAGATACGCAGTATTTT.